The 6 T cell receptor beta chains in this list originate from one sample, sequenced in a study of T cells and copy number aberrations in small-cell lung cancer. The table came from immunoSEQ multiplex PCR; TCRdb's copy has only in-frame clones and leaves some out. The sample shows under 8,000 clones, roughly four fifths of them seen only once. Sequencing was performed on normal tissue next to the tumor. The source is a woman aged 45-59 years with small cell lung cancer.

The rearrangement uses TRBV19 and TRBJ2-5; weak D call: TRBD2 (6 bases). The length of the CDR3 is 13 residues. Trimming removed 6 bases from V and 1 base from J, with 9 bases in between. CDR1 and CDR2 from the germline V gene are LNHDA and SQIVND (reference sequence). CDR3 loop: CASSGTFQETQYF. The CDR3 nucleotides read TGTGCCAGTAGCGGGACTTTCCAAGAGACCCAGTACTTC.

The chain carries TRBV7-9 and TRBJ2-5; D remains unclear. Between the trimmed V and J ends, which lost 0 bases and 6 bases, there was a span of 14 bases. The CDR3 runs 15 residues. The germline gives CDR1 SEHNR, CDR2 FQNEAQ (reference sequence). The CDR3 region is CASSLAGGSVKTQYF. CDR3 bases: TGTGCCAGCAGCTTAGCAGGCGGAAGCGTGAAGACCCAGTACTTC.

The chain joins TRBV6-6 to TRBJ1-4; 8 bases map to TRBD1. Germline lookup yields CDR1 MNHNY and CDR2 SVGAGI (reference sequence). Germline trimming cut 4 bases from V and 7 bases from J; bases unmatched to any gene: 8. The CDR3 sequence is 15 residues long. CDR3 DNA: TGTGCCAGCAGTTCCCCCGGGACAGGCCCTGAAAAACTGTTTTTT. Its translation: CASSSPGTGPEKLFF.

The chain uses TRBV6-5 and TRBJ2-3, with D possibly TRBD1 on 5 matching bases. The CDR3 consists of 15 residues. Germline lookup yields CDR1 MNHEY and CDR2 SVGAGI. Trimming removed 5 bases from V and 0 bases from J, with 12 bases in between. This chain's CDR3 is CASSPDSISTDTQYF. In DNA form, the CDR3 reads TGTGCCAGCAGTCCAGACAGCATTAGCACAGATACGCAGTATTTT.

J is TRBJ1-5 and V is TRBV28, with no clear D. Germline-derived CDR1 and CDR2 are MDHEN and SYDVKM. This CDR3 spans 17 amino acids. Deletions cut 7 bases from V and 0 bases from J, with 19 bases between. CDR3 DNA sequence: TGTGCCAGCACTCGGTCTTCAGCCTCCATTAGCAATCAGCCCCAGCATTTT. Its translation is CASTRSSASISNQPQHF.

This chain uses TRBV5-1 with TRBJ2-3; 9 bases fit TRBD2. The CDR3 length is 15 residues. Germline values: CDR1 SGHRS, CDR2 YFSETQ. Unmatched junction bases numbered 6, after V lost 4 bases and J lost 3 bases. CDR3 DNA: TGCGCCAGCAGCGTCGGGACTAGCAGAACAGATACGCAGTATTTT. This encodes CASSVGTSRTDTQYF.